The clone carrying this T cell receptor beta chain has just one count. Germline V gene sequence: CDR1 SGHAT, CDR2 FQNNGV. The CDR3 has 17 residues. V lost 5 bases, J lost 3 bases, and 13 bases stayed unmatched. This entry is derived from a study of blood T cell repertoires in COVID-19. Profiled with immunoSEQ multiplex PCR; TCRdb holds only in-frame clones, not every one. The data show about 58,000 clones, approximately 90% seen once. Sequences were obtained from peripheral blood. This TCR came from a woman in her seventies with active COVID-19. V is TRBV11-2 and J is TRBJ2-5, with TRBD2 matching 9 bases. The CDR3 DNA reads as TGTGCCAGCAGCCGATATGCTTCCGGACTAGCGAAAGAGACCCAGTACTTC. It yields the protein CASSRYASGLAKETQYF.